These 11 T cell receptor beta chains originate from one sample sequenced in a study of Ad26.COV2.S vaccination and SARS-CoV-2 variants (dated by TCRdb to about 2021). The library was prepared using the immunoSEQ multiplex PCR assay. Sourced from immuneACCESS, this table was stored by TCRdb with only in-frame sequences that have V and J called. A share of the clones is absent; for the studies checked, an unresolved V gene accounts for under half, and the remainder has no known explanation. The sample records 500,000 or so clones, roughly 89% of which are singletons. Of the sample, about 2.5% falls within the top ten clones. This specimen's treatment or condition label, interpreted: some 20 received Ad26.COV2.S at low or high dose, single or two shots; five or six received placebo; per-sample allocation not given. Repertoires of vaccine and placebo recipients were sequenced from samples collected on day 63 after the first injection.

Sequencing used peripheral blood, obtained in a trial of Ad26.COV2.S vaccine versus placebo. The receptors stem from a person between 18 and 60 years old who received the Ad26.COV2.S COVID-19 vaccine or a placebo.

The chain combines TRBV5-4 with TRBJ1-1; no reliable D call. V lost 4 bases and J 6 bases, leaving 22 bases between the germline ends. The CDR3 extends over 16 amino acids. Per germline, CDR1 SGHNT and CDR2 YYREEE (reference sequence). The CDR3: CASSHRMPSVRAEAFF. CDR3 in DNA: TGTGCCAGCAGCCATCGTATGCCTAGCGTGAGAGCTGAAGCTTTCTTT.

This clone showed up just a few times. V gene TRBV5-5 combines with J gene TRBJ1-1, with D possibly matching TRBD1 (6 bases). The CDR3 loop spans 14 amino acids. Trimming shortened V by 2 bases and J by 3 bases, and 11 bases separated the two germline ends. The germline CDR1 and CDR2 sequences are SGHKS and YYEKEE (reference sequence). Written as DNA, the CDR3 is TGTGCCAGCAGCTTCCAGGGGTTTCACACTGAAGCTTTCTTT. Translation gives CASSFQGFHTEAFF. The variable domain in full, with the rest retrieved from reference TRBV5-5 and TRBJ1-1, is DAGVTQSPTHLIKTRGQQVTLRCSPISGHKSVSWYQQVLGQGPQFIFQYYEKEERGRGNFPDRFSARQFPNYSSELNVNALLLGDSALYLCASSFQGFHTEAFFGQGTRLTVV.

This clone was picked up one time. This may stem from a read error, because a much larger clone lies one nucleotide away. The sample carries other DNA sequences with the same CDR3. This chain joins TRBV5-6 and TRBJ1-2, with D possibly being TRBD1 (5 bases). This CDR3 is built from 14 residues. Germline-derived CDR1 and CDR2 are SGHDT and YYEEEE. CDR3 DNA: TGTGCCAGCACCTGGGGGGAACTTGACTATGGCTATACCTTC. This translates into CASTWGELDYGYTF.

The chain carries TRBV24-1 and TRBJ2-5; 8 nucleotides align to TRBD1. The germline gives CDR1 KGHDR, CDR2 SFDVKD. The V and J ends lost 2 bases and 2 bases, in that order; junction bases with no gene match: 6. This CDR3 is built from 16 residues. CDR3: CATSDSTGGRQETQYF. CDR3 in DNA: TGTGCCACCAGTGATTCAACAGGGGGAAGGCAAGAGACCCAGTACTTC.

This chain links TRBV19 with TRBJ2-2, with 9 bases aligning to TRBD1. The CDR3 is 16 residues long. CDR1 LNHDA and CDR2 SQIVND come from the germline V gene (reference sequence). Trimming cost V 5 bases and J 6 bases; bases outside gene matches: 10. The CDR3 loop is CASSQRGQGISGELFF. DNA for the CDR3: TGTGCCAGTAGTCAAAGAGGACAGGGGATCTCCGGGGAGCTGTTTTTT.

The J gene is TRBJ1-5, the V gene TRBV15; tentatively, D is TRBD1 (5 bases). CDR1 and CDR2 (germline): LNHNV, YYDKDF (reference sequence). The CDR3 is 17 amino acids. Trimming cost V 5 bases and J 0 bases, with 17 bases left between them. CDR3 sequence (DNA): TGTGCCACCAGCGTCTATGGGGGGACCTTTAGCAATCAGCCCCAGCATTTT. Translation gives CATSVYGGTFSNQPQHF.

The rearrangement joins TRBV30 to TRBJ1-4, with D possibly TRBD1 on 5 matching bases. Germline V gene data show CDR1 as GTSNPN and CDR2 as SVGIG (reference sequence). This CDR3 is built from 13 residues. Trimming shortened V by 0 bases and J by 8 bases, and 10 bases separated the two germline ends. The CDR3 coding sequence is TGTGCCTGGAGTGTTGGAGGGGTAGAAAAACTGTTTTTT. Its translation is CAWSVGGVEKLFF.

The genes are TRBV7-9 and TRBJ2-1; D might be TRBD2 (5 bases). This CDR3 spans 13 amino acids. V shed 6 bases and J shed 4 bases, with 10 bases lying between them. CDR1 is SEHNR and CDR2 is FQNEAQ in the germline V gene (reference sequence). DNA for the CDR3: TGTGCCAGCAGACCGACTATGTACAATGAGCAGTTCTTC. The encoded protein is CASRPTMYNEQFF. Full variable domain (remainder filled in from reference TRBV7-9 and TRBJ2-1): DTGVSQNPRHKITKRGQNVTFRCDPISEHNRLYWYRQTLGQGPEFLTYFQNEAQLEKSRLLSDRFSAERPKGSFSTLEIQRTEQGDSAMYLCASRPTMYNEQFFGPGTRLTVL.

The chain uses TRBV11-3 and TRBJ1-1; the D is unclear. V shed 1 base and J shed 4 bases, with 13 bases lying between them. Per the germline V gene, CDR1 is SGHNT and CDR2 is YENEEA. The CDR3 totals 15 residues. This CDR3 is CASSLGASLPTEAFF. CDR3 in DNA: TGTGCCAGCAGCTTAGGGGCCAGCCTCCCCACTGAAGCTTTCTTT.

This clone was observed a handful of times. The J gene is TRBJ1-2, the V gene TRBV19; D possibly corresponds to TRBD1 (6 bases). With 4 bases removed from V and 6 bases from J, the gap between germline ends came to 15 bases. Germline lookup yields CDR1 LNHDA and CDR2 SQIVND (reference sequence). This CDR3 is built from 14 residues. The CDR3 nucleotides read TGTGCCAGTAGTACCGAGACAGGTATTGATGGCTACACCTTC. It translates to CASSTETGIDGYTF.

This chain joins TRBV2 and TRBJ2-3; 13 nucleotides align to TRBD2. The germline CDR1 and CDR2 sequences are SNHLY and FYNNEI. Trimming took 9 bases from V and 5 from J; bases not matched to a gene: 2. This CDR3 has 13 amino acids. The chain's CDR3 is CARTSGRGDTQYF. The DNA of the CDR3 is TGTGCCAGAACTAGCGGGAGGGGAGATACGCAGTATTTT. The variable domain in full, completed from reference TRBV2 and TRBJ2-3, reads EPEVTQTPSHQVTQMGQEVILRCVPISNHLYFYWYRQILGQKVEFLVSFYNNEISEKSEIFDDQFSVERPDGSNFTLKIRSTKLEDSAMYFCARTSGRGDTQYFGPGTRLTVL.